The 27 T cell receptor beta chains in this list originate from one sample, sequenced in a study of T cell changes during pregnancy in multiple sclerosis. Sequencing was performed with immunoSEQ multiplex PCR; in TCRdb, only in-frame clones are kept and a portion is missing. The data show 45,000 to 60,000 clones, roughly nine tenths seen once. Sequencing used CD8+ T cells from peripheral blood mononuclear cells, obtained before pregnancy. The receptor set was obtained from a female donor with multiple sclerosis, enrolled in a pregnancy study.

The V and J genes are TRBV21-1 and TRBJ2-5; the D call TRBD1 from the table was never checked on the DNA. TRBV21-1 is a pseudogene locus. The CDR3 length is 14 residues. The chain's CDR3 is CASSTGGVQETQYF. DNA for the CDR3: TGTGCCAGCAGTACAGGGGGCGTTCAAGAGACCCAGTACTTC.

J is TRBJ1-1 and V is TRBV19; D unclear. This CDR3 contains 11 residues. Germline V CDR1 and CDR2: LNHDA, SQIVND (reference sequence). Trimming pared 4 bases from V and 9 bases from J, leaving 9 bases between. CDR3 nucleotide sequence: TGTGCCAGTAGTAGGGCAGAAAAAGCTTTCTTT. Its translation is CASSRAEKAFF.

The gene calls are TRBV27 and TRBJ1-2; weak D call: TRBD1 (6 bases). CDR1 MNHEY and CDR2 SMNVEV come from the germline V gene (reference sequence). V was trimmed by 5 bases and J by 5 bases, leaving 12 bases between them. The CDR3 loop spans 13 amino acids. DNA of the CDR3: TGTGCCAGCAGTCCACAGGGATCGTATGGCTACACCTTC. It yields the protein CASSPQGSYGYTF.

The chain links TRBV19 to TRBJ1-1; 7 bases are shared with TRBD1. The CDR3 is 12 amino acids. Germline V gene data show CDR1 as LNHDA and CDR2 as SQIVND (reference sequence). V trimming: 5 bases; J trimming: 6 bases; junction bases outside the gene matches: 3. CDR3 sequence (DNA): TGTGCCAGTAGTGAGGGGGCGTCTGAAGCTTTCTTT. Protein product: CASSEGASEAFF. Supplemented by reference TRBV19 and TRBJ1-1, the full variable domain reads DGGITQSPKYLFRKEGQNVTLSCEQNLNHDAMYWYRQDPGQGLRLIYYSQIVNDFQKGDIAEGYSVSREKKESFPLTVTSAQKNPTAFYLCASSEGASEAFFGQGTRLTVV.

This clone was seen only once. This rearrangement joins TRBV10-3 to TRBJ2-5, with D unresolved. V lost 3 bases and J 4 bases, leaving 12 bases between the germline ends. The CDR3 runs 14 residues. Per germline, CDR1 ENHRY and CDR2 SYGVKD. This chain's CDR3 is CAISDEYLGETQYF. The DNA of the CDR3 is TGTGCCATCAGTGATGAGTATCTTGGAGAGACCCAGTACTTC.

The genes are TRBV6-4 and TRBJ2-1; 9 bases map to TRBD1. Germline V lookup: CDR1 MRHNA, CDR2 SNTAGT. The CDR3 loop spans 13 amino acids. V was pared by 5 bases and J by 6 bases, with 2 bases of the junction left unmatched. CDR3 nucleotides: TGTGCCAGCAGTCGACAGGGGGGCAATGAGCAGTTCTTC. Its translation: CASSRQGGNEQFF.

This clone was picked up one time. The genes are TRBV5-4 and TRBJ1-2, with TRBD1 matching 7 bases. The CDR3 loop spans 13 amino acids. From germline, CDR1 is SGHNT and CDR2 YYREEE (reference sequence). V trimming: 2 bases; J trimming: 8 bases; junction bases outside the gene matches: 6. In DNA form, the CDR3 reads TGTGCCAGCAGCTTAGGGGGCAACTCGGGCTACACCTTC. Its protein product is CASSLGGNSGYTF.

The rearrangement uses TRBV4-1 and TRBJ2-7; D unresolved. The germline gives CDR1 MGHRA, CDR2 YSYEKL. The germline V and J ends were trimmed by 1 base and 4 bases, with 8 bases remaining between them. The CDR3 covers 13 residues. CDR3 nucleotide sequence: TGCGCCAGCAGCCAAGGCCACTCTTACGAGCAGTACTTC. As protein: CASSQGHSYEQYF.

The V and J genes are TRBV9 and TRBJ2-1; possible D gene TRBD2, 6 bases. Germline V gene data show CDR1 as SGDLS and CDR2 as YYNGEE. CDR3 size: 15 residues. V lost 4 bases and J 1 base, leaving 12 bases between the germline ends. Here the CDR3 DNA reads TGTGCCAGCAGCCCACCGCGGGGATCCTACAATGAGCAGTTCTTC. It translates to CASSPPRGSYNEQFF.

The chain is built from TRBV7-9 and TRBJ2-7; a possible D gene is TRBD2 (5 bases). The CDR3 spans 14 residues. V lost 3 bases and J lost 3, with 12 bases in between. Germline assignment: CDR1 SEHNR and CDR2 FQNEAQ (reference sequence). CDR3 sequence: CASSFSASGYEQYF. The CDR3 DNA reads as TGTGCCAGCAGCTTTAGCGCCTCCGGCTACGAGCAGTACTTC.

The rearrangement uses TRBV7-2 and TRBJ1-1; D gene unclear. V dropped 4 bases and J dropped 0 bases, with 9 bases sitting between them. Germline loops: CDR1 SGHTA, CDR2 FQGNSA. The length of the CDR3 is 14 residues. The CDR3 loop reads CASSSSLMNTEAFF. CDR3 sequence (DNA): TGTGCCAGCAGCTCCTCTTTAATGAACACTGAAGCTTTCTTT.

This sequence joins TRBV27 and TRBJ2-7; D uncertain. Trimming removed 6 bases at V and 0 bases at J, with 12 bases between. This CDR3 region has 14 residues. The germline V gene has CDR1 MNHEY and CDR2 SMNVEV (reference sequence). The CDR3 loop is CASSELGLSYEQYF. The CDR3 DNA sequence: TGTGCCAGCAGCGAACTTGGTCTCTCCTACGAGCAGTACTTC.

This chain links TRBV5-1 with TRBJ1-1; unclear D gene. The CDR3 length is 13 residues. V gave up 0 bases and J gave up 2 bases, with 5 bases separating them. Germline-derived CDR1 and CDR2 are SGHRS and YFSETQ. The CDR3 loop is CASSLDYNTEAFF. In DNA, the CDR3 is TGCGCCAGCAGCTTGGACTATAACACTGAAGCTTTCTTT.

This chain links TRBV7-2 with TRBJ2-5; D unresolved. The CDR3 is made up of 12 amino acids. CDR1 SGHTA and CDR2 FQGNSA come from the germline V gene. V was cut by 7 bases and J by 3 bases, with 9 bases left in between. The CDR3 spells CASTDTEETQYF. The DNA for the CDR3 is TGTGCCAGCACCGATACGGAAGAGACCCAGTACTTC.

This clone ranks as medium-sized. This chain joins TRBV6-4 and TRBJ2-1, with a tentative D call TRBD1 (5 bases). This CDR3 contains 14 residues. Germline-derived CDR1 and CDR2 are MRHNA and SNTAGT. Trimming shortened V by 2 bases and J by 0 bases, and 5 bases separated the two germline ends. CDR3 nucleotide sequence: TGTGCCAGCAGTGACGACAGCTCCTACAATGAGCAGTTCTTC. Its protein is CASSDDSSYNEQFF.

The chain combines TRBV13 with TRBJ2-2; 8 bases line up with TRBD1. The CDR3 is 15 residues long. Germline V CDR1 and CDR2: PRHDT, FYEKMQ (reference sequence). Trimming removed 5 bases from V and 5 bases from J; junction bases left unmatched: 7. In nucleotides, the CDR3 is TGTGCCAGCAGCCACCGACAGGGGTCGACCGGGGAGCTGTTTTTT. This codes for CASSHRQGSTGELFF.

This clone was observed a few times. This sequence joins TRBV4-1 and TRBJ1-2; a possible D gene is TRBD1 (6 bases). Germline lookup yields CDR1 MGHRA and CDR2 YSYEKL. The CDR3 covers 14 residues. Between the trimmed V and J ends, which lost 4 bases and 3 bases, there was a span of 12 bases. This CDR3 is CASSLRTVDYGYTF. The CDR3 region has the DNA TGCGCCAGCAGCCTCCGGACAGTAGACTATGGCTACACCTTC.

The chain recombines TRBV10-1 with TRBJ1-6, with TRBD1 matching over 7 bases. The trim removed 3 bases at V and 9 bases at J, leaving 5 bases unmatched. The CDR3 is 14 amino acids. The germline V gene encodes CDR1 WNHNN and CDR2 SYGVQD (reference sequence). For the CDR3, the DNA is TGCGCCAGCAGTGACCGGACAGGCCCTTCACCCCTCCACTTT. It encodes CASSDRTGPSPLHF.

The chain uses TRBV9 and TRBJ1-3; 8 bases map to TRBD1. CDR1 is SGDLS and CDR2 is YYNGEE in the germline V gene. The CDR3 loop spans 17 amino acids. With V trimmed by 2 bases and J by 4 bases, 11 bases remained unmatched. The CDR3 region has the DNA TGTGCCAGCAGCGTGGGGACAGGTCGCCCGAAAGGAAACACCATATATTTT. Translating it yields CASSVGTGRPKGNTIYF.

This sequence joins TRBV6-6 and TRBJ1-1, with 8 positions matching TRBD1. The CDR3 sequence is 16 residues long. J was trimmed by 3 bases and V by 2 bases; bases with no gene match: 8. Looked up from germline, CDR1 is MNHNY and CDR2 is SVGAGI (reference sequence). CDR3 DNA sequence: TGTGCCAGCAGTTACGTTCGGACAGGGTCGGACACTGAAGCTTTCTTT. This encodes CASSYVRTGSDTEAFF.

This clone was seen a handful of times. The chain recombines TRBV27 with TRBJ2-7; TRBD2 matches 7 bases. Germline loops: CDR1 MNHEY, CDR2 SMNVEV (reference sequence). V dropped 7 bases and J dropped 1; count of bases not matched to a gene: 4. This CDR3 region has 13 residues. Here the CDR3 reads CASTSGTSYEQYF. The CDR3 DNA sequence: TGTGCCAGCACGAGCGGGACGTCCTACGAGCAGTACTTC.

V gene TRBV6-5 combines with J gene TRBJ2-7, with TRBD1 identical over 7 bases. Per germline, CDR1 MNHEY and CDR2 SVGAGI. V gave up 4 bases and J gave up 0 bases; unmatched junction bases: 3. The CDR3 sequence is 14 residues long. Here the CDR3 reads CASSSRDSSYEQYF. For the CDR3, the DNA is TGTGCCAGCAGTTCCCGGGACAGCTCCTACGAGCAGTACTTC.

The V and J genes are TRBV6-4 and TRBJ2-7; no clear D gene. The CDR3 totals 10 residues. Germline lookup yields CDR1 MRHNA and CDR2 SNTAGT. Trimming removed 4 bases at V and 6 bases at J, with 4 bases between. CDR3 sequence: CASSGGEQYF. The CDR3 bases are TGTGCCAGCAGTGGCGGCGAGCAGTACTTC.

In regard to this clone: Within the sample, other DNA sequences also encode this same CDR3. The V gene is TRBV6-4, the J gene TRBJ2-3; 13 nucleotides match TRBD2. From germline, CDR1 is MRHNA and CDR2 SNTAGT. The CDR3 consists of 16 residues. Losses at the gene ends were 0 bases for V and 6 bases for J; bases not matched to a gene: 3. The CDR3: CASSDSTSGGADTQYF. As DNA, the CDR3 is TGTGCCAGCAGTGACTCTACTAGCGGGGGGGCGGATACGCAGTATTTT.

This chain uses TRBV9 with TRBJ2-7, with TRBD2 as a possible D gene (6 bases). The CDR3 is 14 residues long. Germline V gene data show CDR1 as SGDLS and CDR2 as YYNGEE. Trimming took 0 bases from V and 2 from J, leaving 9 bases between them. CDR3 in DNA: TGTGCCAGCAGCGTAGGGGGGGACGCCTACGAGCAGTACTTC. As protein: CASSVGGDAYEQYF.

V is TRBV30 and J is TRBJ2-7; the match to TRBD2 covers 8 bases. After removal of 4 bases from V and 2 bases from J, the junction contained 7 bases not matched to a gene. CDR3 size: 14 residues. Germline V gives CDR1 GTSNPN, CDR2 SVGIG (reference sequence). Here the CDR3 reads CAWTQAGAPYEQYF. In DNA, the CDR3 is TGTGCCTGGACCCAAGCGGGAGCCCCCTACGAGCAGTACTTC.

The rearrangement uses TRBV6-4 and TRBJ2-2; TRBD2 is a possible D gene (5 bases). This CDR3 is built from 15 residues. Trimming pared 8 bases from V and 0 bases from J, leaving 13 bases between. In germline, CDR1 is MRHNA, CDR2 SNTAGT. In nucleotides, the CDR3 is TGTGCCAGCTCTATTAGCGAGACGAACACCGGGGAGCTGTTTTTT. Protein product: CASSISETNTGELFF.